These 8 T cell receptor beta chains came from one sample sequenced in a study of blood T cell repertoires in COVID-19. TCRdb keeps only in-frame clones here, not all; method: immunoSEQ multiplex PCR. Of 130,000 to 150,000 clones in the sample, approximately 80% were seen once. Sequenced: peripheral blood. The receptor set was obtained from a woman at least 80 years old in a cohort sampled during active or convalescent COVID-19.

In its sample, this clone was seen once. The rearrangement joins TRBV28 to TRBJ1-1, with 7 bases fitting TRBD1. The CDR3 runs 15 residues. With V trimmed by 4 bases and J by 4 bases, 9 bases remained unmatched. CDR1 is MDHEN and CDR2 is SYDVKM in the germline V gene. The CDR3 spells CASSSNDRAATEAFF. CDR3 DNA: TGTGCCAGCAGTTCCAATGACAGGGCGGCCACTGAAGCTTTCTTT. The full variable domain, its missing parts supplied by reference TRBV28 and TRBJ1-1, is DVKVTQSSRYLVKRTGEKVFLECVQDMDHENMFWYRQDPGLGLRLIYFSYDVKMKEKGDIPEGYSVSREKKERFSLILESASTNQTSMYLCASSSNDRAATEAFFGQGTRLTVV.

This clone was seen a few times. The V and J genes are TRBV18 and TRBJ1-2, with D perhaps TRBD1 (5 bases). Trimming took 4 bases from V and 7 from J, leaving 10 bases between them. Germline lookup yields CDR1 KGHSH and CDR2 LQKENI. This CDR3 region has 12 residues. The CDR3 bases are TGTGCCAGCTCACACGGGGGAGGTGGCTACACCTTC. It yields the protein CASSHGGGGYTF.

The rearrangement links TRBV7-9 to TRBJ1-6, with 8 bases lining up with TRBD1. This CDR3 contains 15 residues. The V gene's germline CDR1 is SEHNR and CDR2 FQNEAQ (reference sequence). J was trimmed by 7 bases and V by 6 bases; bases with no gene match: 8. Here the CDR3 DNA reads TGTGCCAGCAGTGACCAGGGGGCAAGGAATTCACCCCTCCACTTT. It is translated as CASSDQGARNSPLHF.

CDR3 sequence reads: CASSWTGNKDSPLHF. Here the CDR3 DNA reads TGTGCCAGCAGTTGGACAGGGAATAAAGATTCACCCCTCCACTTT. The chain employs TRBV6-6 and TRBJ1-6; 8 nucleotides line up with TRBD1. There are 15 residues in the CDR3. V was pared by 4 bases and J by 8 bases, with 7 bases of the junction left unmatched. Germline assignment: CDR1 MNHNY and CDR2 SVGAGI (reference sequence).

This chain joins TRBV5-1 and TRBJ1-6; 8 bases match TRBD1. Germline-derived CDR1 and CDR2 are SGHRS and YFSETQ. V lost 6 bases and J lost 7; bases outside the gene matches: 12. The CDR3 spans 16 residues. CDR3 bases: TGCGCCAGCATGCGAAACCCCAGGGGGCGAAATTCACCCCTCCACTTT. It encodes CASMRNPRGRNSPLHF.

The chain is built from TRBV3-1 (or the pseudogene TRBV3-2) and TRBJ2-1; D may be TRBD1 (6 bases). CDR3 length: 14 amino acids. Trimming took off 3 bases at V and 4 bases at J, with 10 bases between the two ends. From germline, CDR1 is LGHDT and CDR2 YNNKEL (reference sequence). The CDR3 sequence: CASSQGASYNEQFF. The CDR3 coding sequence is TGTGCCAGCAGCCAGGGGGCCTCATACAATGAGCAGTTCTTC.

As DNA, the CDR3 is TGTGCCAGCAGCTTCGACTCCGGGACCTACGAGCAGTACGTC. Protein: CASSFDSGTYEQYV. The chain combines TRBV7-2 with TRBJ2-7, with D tentatively TRBD2 (5 bases). Germline CDR1 SGHTA, CDR2 FQGNSA. Trimming cost V 3 bases and J 2 bases, with 11 bases left between them. The CDR3 runs 14 residues.

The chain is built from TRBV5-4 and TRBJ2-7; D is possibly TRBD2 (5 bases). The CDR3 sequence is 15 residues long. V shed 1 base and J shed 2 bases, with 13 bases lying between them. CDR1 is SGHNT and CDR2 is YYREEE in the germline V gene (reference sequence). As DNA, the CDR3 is TGTGCCAGCAGCTTGTTCGGGGAAACGCCCTACGAGCAGTACGTC. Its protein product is CASSLFGETPYEQYV.